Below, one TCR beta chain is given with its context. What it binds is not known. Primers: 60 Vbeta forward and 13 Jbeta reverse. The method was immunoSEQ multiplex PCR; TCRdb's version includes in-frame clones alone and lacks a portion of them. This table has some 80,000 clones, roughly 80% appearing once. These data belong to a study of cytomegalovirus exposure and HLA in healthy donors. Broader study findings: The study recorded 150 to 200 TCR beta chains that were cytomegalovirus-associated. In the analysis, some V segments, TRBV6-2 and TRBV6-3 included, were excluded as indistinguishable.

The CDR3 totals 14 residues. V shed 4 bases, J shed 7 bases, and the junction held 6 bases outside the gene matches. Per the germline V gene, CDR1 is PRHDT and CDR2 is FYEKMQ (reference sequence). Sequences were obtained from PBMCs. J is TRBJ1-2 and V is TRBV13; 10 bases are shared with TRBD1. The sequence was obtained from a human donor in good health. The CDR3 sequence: CASSSRQGAVGYTF. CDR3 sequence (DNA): TGTGCCAGCAGCTCCCGACAGGGGGCGGTTGGCTACACCTTC. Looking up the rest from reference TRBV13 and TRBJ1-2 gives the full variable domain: AAGVIQSPRHLIKEKRETATLKCYPIPRHDTVYWYQQGPGQDPQFLISFYEKMQSDKGSIPDRFSAQQFSDYHSELNMSSLELGDSALYFCASSSRQGAVGYTFGSGTRLTVV.